The present T cell receptor beta chain was sequenced within a study of Ad26.COV2.S vaccination and SARS-CoV-2 variants. Study summary: The trial was COV1001 and the donor's arm was Ad26.COV2.S. By the intramuscular route, Ad26.COV2.S was given once, or twice 56 days apart. Study-wide findings and caveats: Reported findings describe substantial breadth in spike-specific CD8+ and CD4+ T cell responses following vaccination. TCR breadth and depth estimates may have understated total T cell responses.

TCRdb's table, derived via immunoSEQ multiplex PCR, lists solely in-frame clones and lacks some. The repertoire holds about 350,000 clones, with approximately 90% as singletons. V lost 5 bases and J 6 bases, leaving 16 bases between the germline ends. The CDR3 length is 15 residues. In germline, CDR1 is SGHTA, CDR2 FQGNSA. Stated treatment: some 19 received Ad26.COV2.S at low or high dose, single or two shots; 5 received placebo; per-sample allocation not given. Sampling occurred on day 63 after the first vaccine or placebo injection. About this clone itself: As yet, its antigen is unknown.

The receptor was derived from a person aged 18 to 59 who received the Ad26.COV2.S COVID-19 vaccine or a placebo. This chain joins TRBV7-2 and TRBJ1-4, with D hard to call. The sequencing used peripheral blood, collected in a trial of Ad26.COV2.S vaccine versus placebo. The CDR3 loop reads CASSPRRDRHEKLFF. As DNA, the CDR3 is TGTGCCAGCAGCCCACGGCGGGATCGGCATGAAAAACTGTTTTTT. Using reference TRBV7-2 and TRBJ1-4 for the parts outside the CDR3, the full variable domain is GAGVSQSPSNKVTEKGKDVELRCDPISGHTALYWYRQSLGQGLEFLIYFQGNSAPDKSGLPSDRFSAERTGGSVSTLTIQRTQQEDSAVYLCASSPRRDRHEKLFFGSGTQLSVL.